A single sample is the source of the 19 T cell receptor beta chains below, sequenced in a study of blood T cell repertoires in COVID-19. Repertoires were generated with immunoSEQ multiplex PCR, while TCRdb's copy carries only in-frame clones and drops some. The table has roughly 4,700 clones, over 70% seen once. Sequenced material: peripheral blood. Source of these receptors: a man aged 70-80 years with active COVID-19.

The chain links TRBV5-1 to TRBJ1-1; 7 nucleotides line up with TRBD1. With V trimmed by 4 bases and J by 5 bases, 17 bases remained unmatched. CDR3 length: 17 amino acids. Per the germline V gene, CDR1 is SGHRS and CDR2 is YFSETQ. CDR3 bases: TGCGCCAGCAGCGCGGAGGTGGCCAGGGGGATGGGGACTGAAGCTTTCTTT. It translates to CASSAEVARGMGTEAFF.

The rearrangement links TRBV2 to TRBJ1-1; D is ambiguous. The V end lost 0 bases, the J end lost 9 bases, and 8 bases lay between the germline ends. The CDR3 contains 12 residues. Germline CDR1 and CDR2: SNHLY and FYNNEI. The CDR3 spells CASSEAGRQAFF. The CDR3, as DNA: TGTGCCAGCAGTGAAGCAGGCAGGCAAGCTTTCTTT.

This clone has more than one count but fewer than ten. The chain combines TRBV19 with TRBJ1-5; 12 bases match TRBD1. J gave up 2 bases and V 3 bases, and 8 bases lay outside the gene matches. Germline CDR1 is LNHDA and CDR2 is SQIVND (reference sequence). The CDR3 is 18 amino acids. The CDR3 DNA reads TGTGCCAGTAGTATCGGGACAGGGGGCGATCTTGGCAATCAGCCCCAGCATTTT. Protein: CASSIGTGGDLGNQPQHF. Complete variable domain (other parts from reference TRBV19 and TRBJ1-5): DGGITQSPKYLFRKEGQNVTLSCEQNLNHDAMYWYRQDPGQGLRLIYYSQIVNDFQKGDIAEGYSVSREKKESFPLTVTSAQKNPTAFYLCASSIGTGGDLGNQPQHFGDGTRLSIL.

The V and J genes are TRBV3-1 (or the pseudogene TRBV3-2) and TRBJ1-6; no firm D call. Per the germline V gene, CDR1 is LGHDT and CDR2 is YNNKEL (reference sequence). The germline V and J ends were trimmed by 6 bases and 7 bases, with 16 bases remaining between them. The CDR3 spans 15 residues. As DNA, the CDR3 is TGTGCCAGCAGAACATCACCTAACGGGAATTCACCCCTCCACTTT. It yields the protein CASRTSPNGNSPLHF.

V and J are TRBV28 and TRBJ1-1; D is perhaps TRBD1 (6 bases). CDR3 size: 11 residues. V was pared by 4 bases and J by 11 bases, with 11 bases between. Germline CDR1 reads MDHEN; CDR2 reads SYDVKM. The CDR3 is CASSSPTGAFF. In DNA form, the CDR3 reads TGTGCCAGCAGTTCCCCGACAGGTGCTTTCTTT.

The chain links TRBV6-6 to TRBJ2-7; unclear D gene. The germline CDR1 and CDR2 sequences are MNHNY and SVGAGI (reference sequence). The ends were cut back, 5 bases at V and 4 bases at J, with 9 bases in the middle. This CDR3 has 12 residues. The DNA for the CDR3 is TGTGCCAGCAGTCCTGGCTCATACGAGCAGTACTTC. Its translation: CASSPGSYEQYF.

V usage is TRBV5-5 and J usage is TRBJ2-1; possible D gene TRBD1, 6 bases. This CDR3 is built from 15 residues. Germline V gene sequence: CDR1 SGHKS, CDR2 YYEKEE (reference sequence). Between the trimmed V and J ends, which lost 5 bases and 0 bases, there was a span of 12 bases. CDR3 in amino acids: CASRLRTDSYNEQFF. In DNA form, the CDR3 reads TGTGCCAGCAGGTTAAGGACAGACTCCTACAATGAGCAGTTCTTC.

This clone was seen once. This chain connects TRBV29-1 to TRBJ1-1, with 8 bases lining up with TRBD1. The germline gives CDR1 SQVTM, CDR2 ANQGSEA. The CDR3 is made up of 15 amino acids. Unmatched junction bases numbered 10, after V lost 3 bases and J lost 4 bases. This chain's CDR3 is CSVESGQGFGTEAFF. For the CDR3, the DNA is TGCAGCGTTGAGAGTGGACAGGGATTTGGCACTGAAGCTTTCTTT.

The CDR3 sequence is CASSLARGTGEGQPQHF. CDR3 bases: TGTGCCAGCAGCTTAGCGCGAGGGACAGGGGAAGGTCAGCCCCAGCATTTT. The genes are TRBV7-8 and TRBJ1-5; 10 bases align to TRBD1. V was clipped by 0 bases and J by 6 bases; unmatched bases: 8. The CDR3 runs to 17 residues. Germline CDR1 SGHVS, CDR2 FQNEAQ.

The CDR3 here is CATSDLGADRGRGTGELFF. The CDR3 DNA reads as TGTGCCACCAGTGATTTGGGGGCGGACAGGGGTCGAGGCACCGGGGAGCTGTTTTTT. The chain recombines TRBV24-1 with TRBJ2-2, with 9 bases matching TRBD1. The CDR3 has 19 residues. The V gene end was trimmed by 0 bases and the J gene end by 4 bases; junction bases not matched to a gene: 11. Germline V gives CDR1 KGHDR, CDR2 SFDVKD.

The rearrangement uses TRBV2 and TRBJ1-2, with D hard to call. This CDR3 spans 11 amino acids. Trimming took off 8 bases at V and 8 bases at J, with 12 bases between the two ends. Germline values: CDR1 SNHLY, CDR2 FYNNEI. CDR3 sequence: CASLAFFGYTF. The CDR3 DNA reads as TGTGCCAGCCTGGCCTTCTTCGGCTACACCTTC. Full variable domain (outside the CDR3, taken from reference TRBV2 and TRBJ1-2): EPEVTQTPSHQVTQMGQEVILRCVPISNHLYFYWYRQILGQKVEFLVSFYNNEISEKSEIFDDQFSVERPDGSNFTLKIRSTKLEDSAMYFCASLAFFGYTFGSGTRLTVV.

This sequence joins TRBV10-3 and TRBJ2-1, with 8 bases fitting TRBD2. Trimming took 3 bases from V and 5 from J; bases not matched to a gene: 9. The CDR3 is 16 amino acids. Per germline, CDR1 ENHRY and CDR2 SYGVKD. CDR3 in amino acids: CAISDSSSGGHNEQFF. The CDR3 DNA is TGTGCCATCAGTGATTCCTCCAGCGGGGGCCACAATGAGCAGTTCTTC.

The rearrangement links TRBV11-2 to TRBJ1-3, with D maybe TRBD1 (6 bases). The V gene's germline CDR1 is SGHAT and CDR2 FQNNGV. CDR3 length: 15 amino acids. The V and J ends lost 5 bases and 3 bases respectively, with 14 bases between them. Here the CDR3 DNA reads TGTGCCAGCAGCCCGGGACACCAAGGTGGAAACACCATATATTTT. Encoded protein: CASSPGHQGGNTIYF.

The genes are TRBV7-9 and TRBJ2-3, with a weak D call TRBD1 (5 bases). The CDR3 consists of 19 residues. Trimming shortened V by 1 base and J by 0 bases, and 20 bases separated the two germline ends. In germline, CDR1 is SEHNR, CDR2 FQNEAQ (reference sequence). The CDR3, as DNA: TGTGCCAGCAGCTTAGAAGTGGGGCAAGTAGGAAAGAGCACAGATACGCAGTATTTT. It is translated as CASSLEVGQVGKSTDTQYF.

The DNA of the CDR3 is TGTGCCAGCAGCCTCACAGGGGGCACAGATACGCAGTATTTT. This translates into CASSLTGGTDTQYF. J is TRBJ2-3 and V is TRBV9, with 7 nucleotides matching TRBD1. After removal of 4 bases from V and 1 base from J, the junction contained 3 bases not matched to a gene. The CDR3 extends over 14 amino acids. CDR1 and CDR2 (germline): SGDLS, YYNGEE.

V gene TRBV6-6 combines with J gene TRBJ2-3, with D perhaps matching TRBD1 (6 bases). CDR3 length equals 12 residues. Trimming stripped 5 bases from V and 5 bases from J, with 8 bases between. Germline lookup yields CDR1 MNHNY and CDR2 SVGAGI (reference sequence). This CDR3 reads CASSPTGDTQYF. The DNA of the CDR3 is TGTGCCAGCAGTCCGACAGGAGATACGCAGTATTTT.

The V gene is TRBV30, the J gene TRBJ2-3; possible D gene TRBD1, 6 bases. Trimming stripped 4 bases from V and 5 bases from J, with 10 bases between. The CDR3 loop spans 12 amino acids. Germline assignment: CDR1 GTSNPN and CDR2 SVGIG (reference sequence). This chain's CDR3 is CAWNRAQDTQYF. CDR3 sequence (DNA): TGTGCCTGGAACAGGGCGCAAGATACGCAGTATTTT.

The rearrangement links TRBV6-4 to TRBJ1-2, with TRBD1 identical over 10 bases. From germline, CDR1 is MRHNA and CDR2 SNTAGT. The CDR3 is made up of 17 amino acids. Germline trimming cut 5 bases from V and 4 bases from J; bases unmatched to any gene: 13. The CDR3 region is CASSPHHRTGGGYGYTF. The CDR3 DNA reads TGTGCCAGCAGTCCGCACCATCGGACAGGGGGGGGCTATGGCTACACCTTC.

This chain joins TRBV7-9 and TRBJ1-5; 9 bases map to TRBD1. This CDR3 spans 13 amino acids. V shed 5 bases and J 5 bases; nucleotides not matched to a gene: 1. The germline CDR1 and CDR2 sequences are SEHNR and FQNEAQ (reference sequence). The CDR3, as DNA: TGTGCCAGCAGCCGGGACAGGGATCAGCCCCAGCATTTT. Residues: CASSRDRDQPQHF.